This TCR beta chain appears in the sequencing data of a study of cytomegalovirus exposure and HLA in healthy donors. Broader study findings: In the roughly 130 validation repertoires, a later analysis found that first-cohort TCR clusters tended to co-occur.

Per germline, CDR1 KGHSH and CDR2 LQKENI. V was clipped by 4 bases and J by 2 bases, with 17 bases between them. The CDR3 contains 17 residues. On this clone: What it binds is unknown.

Measured with immunoSEQ multiplex PCR; TCRdb has only the in-frame clones, and not every one. Found here are more than 75,000 clones, more than 85% of them singletons; the top ten hold approximately 0.7%. The source is a man between 18 and 29 years old in good health and CMV-seronegative. The sample consisted of PBMCs. This chain connects TRBV18 to TRBJ2-2; tentative D call: TRBD1 (6 bases). CDR3 DNA sequence: TGTGCCAGCTCACTATATACAGGGAGCCTAAACACCGGGGAGCTGTTTTTT. Translated: CASSLYTGSLNTGELFF. The whole variable domain, filled in from reference TRBV18 and TRBJ2-2, reads NAGVMQNPRHLVRRRGQEARLRCSPMKGHSHVYWYRQLPEEGLKFMVYLQKENIIDESGMPKERFSAEFPKEGPSILRIQQVVRGDSAAYFCASSLYTGSLNTGELFFGEGSRLTVL.